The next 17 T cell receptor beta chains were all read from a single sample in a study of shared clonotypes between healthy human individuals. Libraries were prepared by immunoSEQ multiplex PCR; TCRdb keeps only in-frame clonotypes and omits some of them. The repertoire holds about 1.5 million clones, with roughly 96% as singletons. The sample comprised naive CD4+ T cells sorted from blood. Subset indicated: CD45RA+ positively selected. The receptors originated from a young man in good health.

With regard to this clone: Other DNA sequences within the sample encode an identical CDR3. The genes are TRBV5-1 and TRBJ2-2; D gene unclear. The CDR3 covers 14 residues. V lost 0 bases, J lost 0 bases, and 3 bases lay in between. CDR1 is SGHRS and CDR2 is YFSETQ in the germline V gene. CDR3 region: CASSLESNTGELFF. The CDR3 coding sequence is TGCGCCAGCAGCTTGGAATCGAACACCGGGGAGCTGTTTTTT.

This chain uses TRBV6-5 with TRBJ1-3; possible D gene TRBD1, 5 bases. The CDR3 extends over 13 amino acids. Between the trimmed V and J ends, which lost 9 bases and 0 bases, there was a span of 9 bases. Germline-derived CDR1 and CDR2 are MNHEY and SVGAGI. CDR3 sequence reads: CASRGRSGNTIYF. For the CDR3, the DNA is TGTGCCAGTCGGGGACGCTCTGGAAACACCATATATTTT.

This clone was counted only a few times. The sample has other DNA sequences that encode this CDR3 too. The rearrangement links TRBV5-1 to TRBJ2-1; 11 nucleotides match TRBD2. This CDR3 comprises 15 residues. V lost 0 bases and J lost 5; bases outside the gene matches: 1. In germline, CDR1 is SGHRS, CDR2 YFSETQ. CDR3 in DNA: TGCGCCAGCAGCTTGGGACTAGCGGGACACAATGAGCAGTTCTTC. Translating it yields CASSLGLAGHNEQFF.

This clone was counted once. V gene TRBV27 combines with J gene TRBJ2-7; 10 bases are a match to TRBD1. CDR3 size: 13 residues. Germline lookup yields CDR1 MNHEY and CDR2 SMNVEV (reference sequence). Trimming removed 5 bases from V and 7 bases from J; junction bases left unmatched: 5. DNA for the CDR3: TGTGCCAGCAGTGCAGACAGGGGGCTGGAGCAGTACTTC. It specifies CASSADRGLEQYF.

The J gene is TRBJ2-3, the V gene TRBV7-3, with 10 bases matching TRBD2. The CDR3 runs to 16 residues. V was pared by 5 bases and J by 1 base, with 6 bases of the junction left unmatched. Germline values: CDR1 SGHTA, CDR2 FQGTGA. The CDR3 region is CASSPGSGRGTDTQYF. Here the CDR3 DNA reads TGTGCCAGCAGCCCTGGAAGCGGGAGGGGCACAGATACGCAGTATTTT. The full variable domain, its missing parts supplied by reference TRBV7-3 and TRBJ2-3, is GAGVSQTPSNKVTEKGKYVELRCDPISGHTALYWYRQSLGQGPEFLIYFQGTGAADDSGLPNDRFFAVRPEGSVSTLKIQRTERGDSAVYLCASSPGSGRGTDTQYFGPGTRLTVL.

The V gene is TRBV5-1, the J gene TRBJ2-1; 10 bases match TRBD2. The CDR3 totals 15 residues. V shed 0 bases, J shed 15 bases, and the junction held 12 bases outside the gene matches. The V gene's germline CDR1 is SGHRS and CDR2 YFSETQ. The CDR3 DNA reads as TGCGCCAGCAGCTTGGCCCCGGGACTAGCGACACTTTGGTTCTTC. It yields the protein CASSLAPGLATLWFF.

The CDR3 nucleotides are TGTGCCACCAGCAGATCATACCGGGACTGGGATCAGCCCCAGCATTTT. The encoded protein is CATSRSYRDWDQPQHF. This chain links TRBV15 with TRBJ1-5, with D perhaps matching TRBD1 (5 bases). Germline loops: CDR1 LNHNV, CDR2 YYDKDF (reference sequence). CDR3 length: 16 amino acids. Trimming removed 2 bases from V and 5 bases from J, with 16 bases in between.

CDR3 amino acids: CASSQASGVPYNEQFF. DNA of the CDR3: TGCGCCAGCAGCCAAGCAAGCGGGGTTCCCTACAATGAGCAGTTCTTC. The V and J genes are TRBV4-3 and TRBJ2-1; 7 bases align to TRBD2. The germline V gene has CDR1 LGHNA and CDR2 YSLEER. The CDR3 runs to 16 residues. Trimming at V came to 1 base and at J to 2 bases, leaving 5 bases not matched to a gene.

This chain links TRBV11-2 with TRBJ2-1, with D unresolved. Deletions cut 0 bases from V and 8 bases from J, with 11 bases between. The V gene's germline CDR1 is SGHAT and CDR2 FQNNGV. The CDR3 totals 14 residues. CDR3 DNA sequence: TGTGCCAGCAGCTTAGAGATACTTCGTTATGAGCAGTTCTTC. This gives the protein CASSLEILRYEQFF. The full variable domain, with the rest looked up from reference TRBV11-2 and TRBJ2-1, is EAGVAQSPRYKIIEKRQSVAFWCNPISGHATLYWYQQILGQGPKLLIQFQNNGVVDDSQLPKDRFSAERLKGVDSTLKIQPAKLEDSAVYLCASSLEILRYEQFFGPGTRLTVL.

The CDR3 sequence is CASSPSRTGDSNQPQHF. CDR3 coding DNA: TGTGCCAGCTCACCTTCCAGGACAGGGGATAGCAATCAGCCCCAGCATTTT. This chain joins TRBV18 and TRBJ1-5; TRBD1 agrees at 9 bases. The trim removed 3 bases at V and 0 bases at J, leaving 6 bases unmatched. Germline CDR1 reads KGHSH; CDR2 reads LQKENI. The CDR3 is 17 amino acids.

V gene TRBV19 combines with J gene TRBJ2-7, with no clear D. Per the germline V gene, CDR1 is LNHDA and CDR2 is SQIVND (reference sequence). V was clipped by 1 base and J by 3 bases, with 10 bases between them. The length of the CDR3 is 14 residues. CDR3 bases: TGTGCCAGTAGTATAGGGAACAGCCACTACGAGCAGTACTTC. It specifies CASSIGNSHYEQYF.

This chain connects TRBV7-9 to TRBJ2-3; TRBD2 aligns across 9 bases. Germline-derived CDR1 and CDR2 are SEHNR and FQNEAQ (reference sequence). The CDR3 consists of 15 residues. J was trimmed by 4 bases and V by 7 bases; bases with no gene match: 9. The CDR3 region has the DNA TGTGCCAGCACCCAGCGGGGGGACAAGTCAGATACGCAGTATTTT. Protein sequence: CASTQRGDKSDTQYF. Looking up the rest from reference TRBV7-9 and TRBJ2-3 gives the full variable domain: DTGVSQNPRHKITKRGQNVTFRCDPISEHNRLYWYRQTLGQGPEFLTYFQNEAQLEKSRLLSDRFSAERPKGSFSTLEIQRTEQGDSAMYLCASTQRGDKSDTQYFGPGTRLTVL.

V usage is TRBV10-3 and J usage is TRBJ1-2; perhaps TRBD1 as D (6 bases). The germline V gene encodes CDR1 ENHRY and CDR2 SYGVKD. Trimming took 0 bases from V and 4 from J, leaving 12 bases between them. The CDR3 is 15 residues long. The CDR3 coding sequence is TGTGCCATCAGTGAGTCCCAGGGGTATGGCTATGGCTACACCTTC. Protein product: CAISESQGYGYGYTF.

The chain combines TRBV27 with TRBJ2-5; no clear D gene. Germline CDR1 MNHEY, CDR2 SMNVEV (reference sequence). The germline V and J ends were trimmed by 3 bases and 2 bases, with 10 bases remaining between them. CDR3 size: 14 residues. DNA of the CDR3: TGTGCCAGCAGTTTCTGGGGATATCAAGAGACCCAGTACTTC. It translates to CASSFWGYQETQYF.

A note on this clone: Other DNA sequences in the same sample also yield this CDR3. CDR3 loop: CASSSTYEQYF. The CDR3 DNA reads TGTGCCAGCAGCTCAACCTACGAGCAGTACTTC. This chain uses TRBV7-9 with TRBJ2-7; no reliable D call. The CDR3 runs to 11 residues. The germline CDR1 and CDR2 sequences are SEHNR and FQNEAQ (reference sequence). V lost 4 bases and J lost 2, with 3 bases in between.

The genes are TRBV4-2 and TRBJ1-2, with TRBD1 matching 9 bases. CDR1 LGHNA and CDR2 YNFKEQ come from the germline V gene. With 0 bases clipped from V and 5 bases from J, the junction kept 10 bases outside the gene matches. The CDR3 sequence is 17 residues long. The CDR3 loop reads CASSQENQDRGKYGYTF. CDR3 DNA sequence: TGTGCCAGCAGCCAAGAAAACCAGGACAGGGGAAAGTATGGCTACACCTTC.

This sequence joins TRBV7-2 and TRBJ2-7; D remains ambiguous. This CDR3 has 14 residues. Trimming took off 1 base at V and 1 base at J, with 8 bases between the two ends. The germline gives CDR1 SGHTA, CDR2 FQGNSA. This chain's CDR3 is CASSLDLRSYEQYF. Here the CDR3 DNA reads TGTGCCAGCAGCTTAGACCTTCGTTCCTACGAGCAGTACTTC.